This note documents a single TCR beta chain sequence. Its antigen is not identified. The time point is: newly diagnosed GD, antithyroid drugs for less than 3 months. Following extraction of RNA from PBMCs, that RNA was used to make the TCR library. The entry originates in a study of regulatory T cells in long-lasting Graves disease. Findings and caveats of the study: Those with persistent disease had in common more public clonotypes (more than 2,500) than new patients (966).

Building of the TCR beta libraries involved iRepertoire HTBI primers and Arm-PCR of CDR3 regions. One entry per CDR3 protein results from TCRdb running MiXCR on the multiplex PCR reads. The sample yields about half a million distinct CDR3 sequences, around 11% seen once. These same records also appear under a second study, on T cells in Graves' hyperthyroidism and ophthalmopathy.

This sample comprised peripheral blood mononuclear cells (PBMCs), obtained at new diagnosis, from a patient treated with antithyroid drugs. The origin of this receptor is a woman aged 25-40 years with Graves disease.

CDR3 region: CSVDQGAGNTIYF. DNA of the CDR3: TGCAGCGTTGACCAGGGGGCTGGAAACACCATATATTTT. The genes are TRBV29-1 and TRBJ1-3, with TRBD1 identical over 7 bases. The CDR3 has 13 amino acids. The germline V gene encodes CDR1 SQVTM and CDR2 ANQGSEA. With V trimmed by 3 bases and J by 2 bases, 1 base remained unmatched.